The source of this TCR beta chain is a study of T cells in Graves' hyperthyroidism and ophthalmopathy. The CDR3 covers 14 residues. Deletions cut 2 bases from V and 8 bases from J, with 14 bases between. CDR1 is SGHRS, CDR2 YFSETQ, per germline. Template material for amplifying TCR beta CDR3 regions consisted of RNA transcripts. The TCR CDR3 was amplified in a first-round RT-PCR using the HTBI primer set. TCRdb re-called the multiplex PCR reads with MiXCR, one entry per CDR3 protein. The table has hundreds of thousands of distinct CDR3 sequences, approximately 18% seen once. Exclusion followed for patients with uncontrolled infection, other autoimmune disease, pregnancy or lactation. Fresh 10 ml peripheral blood yielded PBMCs. Turning to this clonotype: Its cognate antigen is unknown.

Study-level points and caveats: Blood samples included most of the expanded thyroid clonotypes exceeding 0.001. Stable hyperthyroidism and ophthalmopathy were separated using 13 V-J signatures.

The chain employs TRBV5-1 and TRBJ2-1; weak D call: TRBD2 (6 bases). Sequenced input: blood. This TCR derives from a man aged 45-65 years with Graves' ophthalmopathy. The CDR3: CASSFGRENDEQFF. The CDR3 DNA follows: TGCGCCAGCAGCTTTGGCCGGGAGAACGATGAGCAGTTCTTC.